Presented here are 8 T cell receptor beta chains from one specimen sequenced in a study of shared clonotypes between healthy human individuals. The protocol was immunoSEQ multiplex PCR, while the TCRdb copy is restricted to in-frame clones and leaves out a portion. The table lists approximately 1.9 million clones, just under 95% of them singletons. Naive CD8 cells lacked CD45RO, underwent positive selection for CCR7 and left out terminally differentiated effector memory CD45RA+ cells. The sample was naive CD8+ T cells from PBMCs. These receptors were taken from a young man in good health. Some clones in this sample may be carry-over from other donors' samples.

This rearrangement joins TRBV15 to TRBJ2-1, with D perhaps being TRBD1 or TRBD2 (6 bases each). Per the germline V gene, CDR1 is LNHNV and CDR2 is YYDKDF (reference sequence). V shed 5 bases and J shed 4 bases, with 15 bases lying between them. This CDR3 contains 15 residues. DNA for the CDR3: TGTGCCACCAGCGGGGCCGGGGGCGAATACAATGAGCAGTTCTTC. Protein: CATSGAGGEYNEQFF. Full variable domain (rest looked up from reference TRBV15 and TRBJ2-1): DAMVIQNPRYQVTQFGKPVTLSCSQTLNHNVMYWYQQKSSQAPKLLFHYYDKDFNNEADTPDNFQSRRPNTSFCFLDIRSPGLGDTAMYLCATSGAGGEYNEQFFGPGTRLTVL.

The CDR3 DNA reads as TGTGCCAGCAGTGAGGGCACAGGGGGGCTAATGAGGACTGAAGCTTTCTTT. Its translation: CASSEGTGGLMRTEAFF. The chain couples TRBV2 to TRBJ1-1; 8 positions match TRBD1. The CDR3 runs to 17 residues. The junction had 14 bases not matched to a gene; V was cut back by 3 bases and J by 5 bases. Germline V CDR1 and CDR2: SNHLY, FYNNEI. Together with reference TRBV2 and TRBJ1-1, the CDR3 gives the full variable domain: EPEVTQTPSHQVTQMGQEVILRCVPISNHLYFYWYRQILGQKVEFLVSFYNNEISEKSEIFDDQFSVERPDGSNFTLKIRSTKLEDSAMYFCASSEGTGGLMRTEAFFGQGTRLTVV.

The V gene is TRBV28, the J gene TRBJ2-5, with D tentatively TRBD1 or TRBD2 (5 bases each). Germline values: CDR1 MDHEN, CDR2 SYDVKM. V lost 7 bases and J 3 bases, leaving 12 bases between the germline ends. The CDR3 extends over 13 amino acids. The CDR3 is CASTRGAEETQYF. CDR3 in DNA: TGTGCCAGCACCAGAGGGGCAGAAGAGACCCAGTACTTC.

The chain joins TRBV29-1 to TRBJ2-5; 11 nucleotides line up with TRBD2. The J call may be incorrect, as the DNA end agrees better with TRBJ2-7. The germline V gene encodes CDR1 SQVTM and CDR2 ANQGSEA. This CDR3 spans 15 amino acids. CDR3 in DNA: TGCAGCGTCAGGACTAGCGGGTACAGCTCCTACGAGCAGTACTTC. This sequence encodes CSVRTSGYSSYEQYF.

The CDR3 bases are TGTGCCAGCAGCTTGGAAGATCAGCCCCAGCATTTT. It encodes CASSLEDQPQHF. J is TRBJ1-5 and V is TRBV5-8; D uncertain. CDR1 and CDR2 from the germline V gene are SGHTS and YDEGEE. The CDR3 spans 12 residues. Trimming removed 0 bases at V and 5 bases at J, with 3 bases between.

The rearrangement links TRBV4-3 to TRBJ1-4; TRBD1 matches at 8 bases. The CDR3 runs to 16 residues. V gave up 2 bases and J gave up 7 bases; unmatched junction bases: 9. Germline V CDR1 and CDR2: LGHNA, YSLEER. DNA of the CDR3: TGCGCCAGCAGCCAACTATACCGGGACAGGAGTGAAAAACTGTTTTTT. It is translated as CASSQLYRDRSEKLFF.

The chain couples TRBV6-5 to TRBJ2-3; D ambiguous. The CDR3 is 14 residues long. Looked up from germline, CDR1 is MNHEY and CDR2 is SVGAGI. Trimming removed 5 bases at V and 2 bases at J, with 11 bases between. The CDR3 here is CASSPRAVTDTQYF. DNA for the CDR3: TGTGCCAGCAGTCCTAGGGCGGTCACAGATACGCAGTATTTT.

Notes on this clone: Germline is not matched at one junction end, which may reflect a read error. This CDR3 reads CASSPTAKTGELFF. In nucleotides, the CDR3 is TGTGCCAGCAGCCCGACCGCGAAAACCGGGGAGCTGTTTTTT. The chain carries TRBV7-9 and TRBJ2-2, with no clear D. Germline CDR1 is SEHNR and CDR2 is FQNEAQ (reference sequence). This CDR3 is 14 amino acids long.